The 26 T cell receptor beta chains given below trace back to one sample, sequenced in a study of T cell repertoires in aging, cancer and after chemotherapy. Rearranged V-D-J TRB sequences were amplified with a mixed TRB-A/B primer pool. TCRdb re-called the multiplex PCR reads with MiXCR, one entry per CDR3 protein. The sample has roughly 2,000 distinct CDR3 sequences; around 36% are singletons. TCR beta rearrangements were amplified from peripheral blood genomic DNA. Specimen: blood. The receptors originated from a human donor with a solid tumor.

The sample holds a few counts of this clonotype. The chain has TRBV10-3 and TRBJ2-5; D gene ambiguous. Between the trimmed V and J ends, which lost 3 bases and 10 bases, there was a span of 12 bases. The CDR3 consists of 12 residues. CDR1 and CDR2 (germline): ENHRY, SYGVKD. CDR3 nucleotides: TGTGCCATCAGTGATCACGGTAGTGTCCAGTACTTC. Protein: CAISDHGSVQYF.

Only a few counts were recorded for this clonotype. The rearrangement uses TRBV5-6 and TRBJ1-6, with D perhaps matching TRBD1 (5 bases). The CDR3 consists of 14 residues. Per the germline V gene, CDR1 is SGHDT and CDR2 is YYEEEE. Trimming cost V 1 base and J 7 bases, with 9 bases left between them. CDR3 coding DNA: TGTGCCAGCAGCTTGCAGGGAAGGAATTCACCCCTCCACTTT. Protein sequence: CASSLQGRNSPLHF.

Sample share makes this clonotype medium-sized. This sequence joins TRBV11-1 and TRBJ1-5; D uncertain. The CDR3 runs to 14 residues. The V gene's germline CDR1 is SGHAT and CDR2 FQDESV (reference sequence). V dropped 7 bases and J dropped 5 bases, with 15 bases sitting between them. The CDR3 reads CASKGRPYDQPQHF. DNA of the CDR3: TGTGCCAGCAAAGGCAGGCCCTACGATCAGCCCCAGCATTTT.

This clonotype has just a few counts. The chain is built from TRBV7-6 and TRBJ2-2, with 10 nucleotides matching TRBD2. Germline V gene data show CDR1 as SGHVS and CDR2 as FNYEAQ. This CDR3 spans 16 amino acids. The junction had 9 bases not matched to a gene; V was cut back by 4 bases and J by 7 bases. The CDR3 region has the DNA TGTGCCAGCAGCTCCCCTAGCGGGGGTCTTATCGGGGAGCTGTTTTTT. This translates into CASSSPSGGLIGELFF.

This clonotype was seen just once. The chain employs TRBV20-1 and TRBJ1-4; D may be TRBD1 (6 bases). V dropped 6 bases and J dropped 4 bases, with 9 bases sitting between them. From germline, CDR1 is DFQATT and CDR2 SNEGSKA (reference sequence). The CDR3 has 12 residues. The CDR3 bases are TGCAGTGCGCTGGACAGTAATGAAAAACTGTTTTTT. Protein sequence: CSALDSNEKLFF.

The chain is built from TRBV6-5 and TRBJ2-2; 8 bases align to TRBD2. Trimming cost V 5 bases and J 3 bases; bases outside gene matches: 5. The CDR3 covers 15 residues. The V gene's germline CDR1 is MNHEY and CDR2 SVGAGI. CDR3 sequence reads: CASSKTAGDTGELFF. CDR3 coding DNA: TGTGCCAGCAGTAAAACAGCGGGGGACACCGGGGAGCTGTTTTTT.

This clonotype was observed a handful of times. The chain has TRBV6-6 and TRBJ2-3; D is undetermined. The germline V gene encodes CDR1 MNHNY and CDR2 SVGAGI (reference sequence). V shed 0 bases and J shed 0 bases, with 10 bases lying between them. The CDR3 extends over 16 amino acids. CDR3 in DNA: TGTGCCAGCAGTTACTCAGAGGCGGATAGCACAGATACGCAGTATTTT. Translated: CASSYSEADSTDTQYF.

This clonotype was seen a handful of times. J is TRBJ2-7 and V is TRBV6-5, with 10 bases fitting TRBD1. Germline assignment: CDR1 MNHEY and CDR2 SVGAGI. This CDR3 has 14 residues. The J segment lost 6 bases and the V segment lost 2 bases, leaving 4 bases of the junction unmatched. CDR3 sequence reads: CASSYATGGREQYF. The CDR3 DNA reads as TGTGCCAGCAGTTACGCGACAGGGGGCCGCGAGCAGTACTTC.

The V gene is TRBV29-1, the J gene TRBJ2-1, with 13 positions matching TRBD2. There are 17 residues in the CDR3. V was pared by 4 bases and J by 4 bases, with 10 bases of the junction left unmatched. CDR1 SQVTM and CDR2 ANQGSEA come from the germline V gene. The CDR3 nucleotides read TGCAGCGTTGTAGCGGGACTAGCGGGGAGGAGATACAATGAGCAGTTCTTC. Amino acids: CSVVAGLAGRRYNEQFF.

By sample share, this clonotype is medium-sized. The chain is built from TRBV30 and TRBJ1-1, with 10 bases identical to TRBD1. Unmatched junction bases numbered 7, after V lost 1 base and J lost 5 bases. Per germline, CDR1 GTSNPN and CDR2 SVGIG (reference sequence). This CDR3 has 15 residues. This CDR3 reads CAWSGLGQGLTEAFF. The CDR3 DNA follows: TGTGCCTGGAGTGGTTTGGGACAGGGGCTAACTGAAGCTTTCTTT.

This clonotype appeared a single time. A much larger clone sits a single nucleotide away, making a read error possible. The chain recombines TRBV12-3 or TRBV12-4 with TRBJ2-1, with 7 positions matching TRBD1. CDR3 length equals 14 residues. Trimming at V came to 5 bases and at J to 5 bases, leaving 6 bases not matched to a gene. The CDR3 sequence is CASSHPGQHNEQFF. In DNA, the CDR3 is TGTGCCAGCAGTCACCCGGGACAGCACAATGAGCAGTTCTTC.

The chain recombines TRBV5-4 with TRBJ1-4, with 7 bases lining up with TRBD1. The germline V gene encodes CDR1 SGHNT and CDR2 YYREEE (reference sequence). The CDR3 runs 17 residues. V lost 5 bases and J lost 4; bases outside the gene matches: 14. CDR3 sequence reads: CASSSVVGGEGNEKLFF. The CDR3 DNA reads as TGTGCCAGCAGTTCCGTTGTAGGGGGCGAGGGTAATGAAAAACTGTTTTTT.

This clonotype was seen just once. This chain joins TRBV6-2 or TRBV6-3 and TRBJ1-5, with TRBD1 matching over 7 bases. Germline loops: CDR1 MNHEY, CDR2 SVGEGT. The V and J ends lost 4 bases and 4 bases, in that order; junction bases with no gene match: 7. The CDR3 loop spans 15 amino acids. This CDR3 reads CASSSGTAENQPQHF. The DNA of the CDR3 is TGTGCCAGCAGTTCCGGGACAGCAGAAAATCAGCCCCAGCATTTT.

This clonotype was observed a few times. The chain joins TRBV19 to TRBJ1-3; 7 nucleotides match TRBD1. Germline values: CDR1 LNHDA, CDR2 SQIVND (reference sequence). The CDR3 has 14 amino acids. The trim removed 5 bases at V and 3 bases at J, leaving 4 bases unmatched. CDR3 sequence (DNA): TGTGCCAGTAGTGCGGGACAGCGTGGAAACACCATATATTTT. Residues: CASSAGQRGNTIYF.

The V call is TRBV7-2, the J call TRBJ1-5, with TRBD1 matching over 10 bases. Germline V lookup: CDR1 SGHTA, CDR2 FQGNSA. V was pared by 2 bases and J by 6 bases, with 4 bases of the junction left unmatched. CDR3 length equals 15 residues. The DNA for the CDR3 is TGTGCCAGCAGCTTAACGAGGACAGGGGGTCAGCCCCAGCATTTT. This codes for CASSLTRTGGQPQHF.

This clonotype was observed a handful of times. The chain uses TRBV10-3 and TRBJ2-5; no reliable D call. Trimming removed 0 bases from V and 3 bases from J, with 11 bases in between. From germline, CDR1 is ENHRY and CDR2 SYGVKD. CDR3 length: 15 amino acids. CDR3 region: CAISESNQQEETQYF. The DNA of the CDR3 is TGTGCCATCAGTGAGTCGAACCAGCAGGAAGAGACCCAGTACTTC.

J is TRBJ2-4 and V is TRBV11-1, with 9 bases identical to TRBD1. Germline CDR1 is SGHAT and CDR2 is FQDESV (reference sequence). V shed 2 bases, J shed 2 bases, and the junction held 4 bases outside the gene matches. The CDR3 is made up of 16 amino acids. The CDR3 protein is CASSLQQGATKNIQYF. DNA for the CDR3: TGTGCCAGCAGCTTACAACAGGGGGCAACCAAAAACATTCAGTACTTC.

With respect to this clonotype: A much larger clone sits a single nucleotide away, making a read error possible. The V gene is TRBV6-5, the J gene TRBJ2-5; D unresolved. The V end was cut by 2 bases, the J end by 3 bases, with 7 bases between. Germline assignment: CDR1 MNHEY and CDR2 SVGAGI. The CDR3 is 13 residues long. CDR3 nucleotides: TGTGCCAGCAGTTACGGGGAAGAAGAGACCCAGTACTTC. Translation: CASSYGEEETQYF.

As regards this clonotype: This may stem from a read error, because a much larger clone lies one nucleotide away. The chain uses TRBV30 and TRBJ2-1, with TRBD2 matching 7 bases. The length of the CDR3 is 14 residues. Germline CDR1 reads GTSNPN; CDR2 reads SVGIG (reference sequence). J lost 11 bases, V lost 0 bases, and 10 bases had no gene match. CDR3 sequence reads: CAWSVGGGWYKQFF. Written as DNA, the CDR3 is TGTGCCTGGAGTGTTGGGGGGGGGTGGTATAAGCAGTTCTTC. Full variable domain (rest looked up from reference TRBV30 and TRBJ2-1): SQTIHQWPATLVQPVGSPLSLECTVEGTSNPNLYWYRQAAGRGLQLLFYSVGIGQISSEVPQNLSASRPQDRQFILSSKKLLLSDSGFYLCAWSVGGGWYKQFFGPGTRLTVL.

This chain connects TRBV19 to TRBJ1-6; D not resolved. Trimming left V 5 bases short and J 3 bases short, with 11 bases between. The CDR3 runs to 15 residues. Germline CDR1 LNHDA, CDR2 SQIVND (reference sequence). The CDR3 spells CASSPSLHYNSPLHF. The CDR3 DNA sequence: TGTGCCAGTAGTCCGAGCCTACACTATAATTCACCCCTCCACTTT.

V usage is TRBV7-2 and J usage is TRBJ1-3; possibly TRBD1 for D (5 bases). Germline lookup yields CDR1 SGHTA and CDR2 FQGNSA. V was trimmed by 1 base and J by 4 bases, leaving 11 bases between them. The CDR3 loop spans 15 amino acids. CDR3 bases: TGTGCCAGCAGCTTAGGAAGGGGCGGGGGAAACACCATATATTTT. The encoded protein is CASSLGRGGGNTIYF.

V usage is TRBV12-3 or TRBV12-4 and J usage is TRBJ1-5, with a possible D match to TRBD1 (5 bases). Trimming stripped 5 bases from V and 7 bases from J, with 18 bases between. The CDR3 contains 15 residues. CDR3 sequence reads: CASSLKGIGYQPQHF. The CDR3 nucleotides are TGTGCCAGCAGTCTGAAGGGGATCGGGTACCAGCCCCAGCATTTT.

In nucleotides, the CDR3 is TGTGCCAGCAGCCCACGGGACAGCCTTACCTACGAGCAGTACTTC. Residues: CASSPRDSLTYEQYF. The rearrangement links TRBV21-1 to TRBJ2-7; the table calls TRBD1, which could not be checked here. TRBV21-1 is reported as a pseudogene. The CDR3 has 15 residues.

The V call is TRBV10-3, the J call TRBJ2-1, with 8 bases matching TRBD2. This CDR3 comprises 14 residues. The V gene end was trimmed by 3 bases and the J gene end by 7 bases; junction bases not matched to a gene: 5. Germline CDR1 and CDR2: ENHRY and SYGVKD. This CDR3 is CAISDRGGPNEQFF. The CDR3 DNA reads TGTGCCATCAGTGACCGGGGGGGCCCGAATGAGCAGTTCTTC.

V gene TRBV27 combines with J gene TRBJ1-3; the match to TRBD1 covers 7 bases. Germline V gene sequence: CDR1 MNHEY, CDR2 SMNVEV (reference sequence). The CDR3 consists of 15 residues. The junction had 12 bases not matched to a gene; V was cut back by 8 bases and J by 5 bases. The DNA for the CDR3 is TGTGCCAGCGCCTTCACAGGGGATCTAAGAAACACCATATATTTT. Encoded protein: CASAFTGDLRNTIYF.

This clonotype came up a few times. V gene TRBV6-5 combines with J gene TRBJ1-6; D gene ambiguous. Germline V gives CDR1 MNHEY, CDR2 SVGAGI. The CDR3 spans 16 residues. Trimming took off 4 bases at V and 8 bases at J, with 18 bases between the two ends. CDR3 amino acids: CASSFPSHPGDSPLHF. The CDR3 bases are TGTGCCAGCAGTTTTCCTAGTCATCCCGGAGATTCACCCCTCCACTTT.